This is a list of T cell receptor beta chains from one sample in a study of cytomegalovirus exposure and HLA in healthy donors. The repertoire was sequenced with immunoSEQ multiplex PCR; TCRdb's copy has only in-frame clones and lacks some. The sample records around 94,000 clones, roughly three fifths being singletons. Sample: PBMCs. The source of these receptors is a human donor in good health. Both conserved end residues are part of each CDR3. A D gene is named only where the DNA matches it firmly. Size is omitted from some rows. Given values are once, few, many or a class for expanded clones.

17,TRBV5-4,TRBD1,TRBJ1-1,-,TGTGCCAGCAGCTCGCTGCGGACAGGGGCTAGAAACACTGAAGCTTTCTTT,CASSSLRTGARNTEAFF
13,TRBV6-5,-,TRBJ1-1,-,TGTGCCAGCAGTTACGGGGCCAGGACTGAAGCTTTCTTT,CASSYGARTEAFF
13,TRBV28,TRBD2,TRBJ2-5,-,TGTGCCAGCAGTCCCGGACTAGTAGAGACCCAGTACTTC,CASSPGLVETQYF
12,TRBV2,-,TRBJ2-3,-,TGTGCCAGCACTGCTAGTTTGCCGACGCAGTATTTT,CASTASLPTQYF
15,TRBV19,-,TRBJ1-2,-,TGTGCCAGTAGTATGTCCCAGGGTACCGGCTATGGCTACACCTTC,CASSMSQGTGYGYTF
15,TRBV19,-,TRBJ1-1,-,TGTGCCAGTAGTACGGGGACACGGGGGGACACTGAAGCTTTCTTT,CASSTGTRGDTEAFF
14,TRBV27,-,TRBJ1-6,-,TGTGCCAGCAGTTTATTATCCTATAATTCACCCCTCCACTTT,CASSLLSYNSPLHF
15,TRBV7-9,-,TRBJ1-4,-,TGTGCCAGCAGCCTCTCGCAGGGTCCAAATGAAAAACTGTTTTTT,CASSLSQGPNEKLFF
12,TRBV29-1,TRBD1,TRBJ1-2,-,TGCAGCGATGACAGGGGGTCTAGTGGCTACACCTTC,CSDDRGSSGYTF
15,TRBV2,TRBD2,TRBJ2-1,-,TGTGCCAGCAGTCAGGGACTAGCGGCCGACAATGAGCAGTTCTTC,CASSQGLAADNEQFF
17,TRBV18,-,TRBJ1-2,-,TGTGCCAGCTCACCGACCTCAGCTCTGGCAGGGGACTATGGCTACACCTTC,CASSPTSALAGDYGYTF
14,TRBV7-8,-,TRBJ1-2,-,TGTGCCAGCAGCTTATCCGGGGATAACTATGGCTACACCTTC,CASSLSGDNYGYTF
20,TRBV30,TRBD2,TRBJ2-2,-,TGTGCCTGGAGTGTACTGTTGGGGACTAGCGGGATTAGACGCACCGGGGAGCTGTTTTTT,CAWSVLLGTSGIRRTGELFF
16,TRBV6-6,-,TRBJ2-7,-,TGTGCCAGCAGTACACGCTCCGGACGCGGGTCCTACGAGCGGTACTTC,CASSTRSGRGSYERYF
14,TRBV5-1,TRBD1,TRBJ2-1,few,TGCGCCAGCAGCTCTCAAGACAGGGTATCCGAGCAGTTCTTC,CASSSQDRVSEQFF
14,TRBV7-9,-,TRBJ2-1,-,TGTGCCAGCAGCTCCGCACGGGGCTACAATGAGCAGTTCTTC,CASSSARGYNEQFF
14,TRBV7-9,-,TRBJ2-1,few,TGTGCCAGCAGCTTAGCGCATACATGGAATGAGCAGTTCTTC,CASSLAHTWNEQFF
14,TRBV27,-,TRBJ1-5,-,TGTGCCAGCAGTGCTCAGGGTAGCAATCAGCCCCAGCATTTT,CASSAQGSNQPQHF
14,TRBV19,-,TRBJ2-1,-,TGTGCCAGTAGTTCGACGACCTGGGGGGATGAGCAGTTCTTC,CASSSTTWGDEQFF
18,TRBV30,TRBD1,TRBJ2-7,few,TGTGCCTGGAGTGTAAAACCTCACCGGGGACAGGTGACCTACGAGCAGTACTTC,CAWSVKPHRGQVTYEQYF
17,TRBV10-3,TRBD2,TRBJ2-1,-,TGTGCCATCAGTGAGTCGTCAGCAGCGGGAGGCTACAATGAGCAGTTCTTC,CAISESSAAGGYNEQFF
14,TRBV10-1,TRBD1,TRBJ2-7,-,TGCGCCAGCAAAGGGACAGCAGACTCCTACGAGCAGTACTTC,CASKGTADSYEQYF
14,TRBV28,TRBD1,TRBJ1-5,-,TGTGCCAGCAGTTCTCCAGGGGGGAATCAGCCCCAGCATTTT,CASSSPGGNQPQHF